The rows below give T cell receptor beta chains drawn from one sample of a study of T cells after yellow fever vaccination. TCRdb re-called the 5' RACE reads through MiXCR, storing one row per CDR3 protein. The data hold 500,000 to 550,000 distinct CDR3 sequences, with roughly a fifth observed a single time. Sequenced here: PBMCs, sampled 20 to 25 days after the first yellow fever vaccination. The receptors were gathered from a young man who received the YFV17D yellow fever vaccine. Each CDR3 is given with its conserved first and last residue. Fields, in order: J gene, V gene, D gene, clone size, CDR3 protein, CDR3 DNA. A D gene is named only where the DNA matches it firmly. Clone size is given for some rows only: seen once, a few or many times, or a class if the clone is expanded.

TRBJ1-6 | TRBV20-1 | NA | NA | CSARPNRVSGNSPLHF | TGCAGTGCTAGACCTAACCGGGTCTCGGGGAATTCACCCCTCCACTTT
TRBJ1-1 | TRBV11-1 | NA | few | CASSPSGKSYRMNTEAFF | TGTGCCAGCAGCCCCTCCGGCAAGTCCTACCGGATGAACACTGAAGCTTTCTTT
TRBJ1-5 | TRBV7-9 | NA | NA | CASSEQGLGCQPQHF | TGTGCCAGCAGCGAACAGGGCTTGGGGTGTCAGCCCCAGCATTTT
TRBJ2-2 | TRBV9 | TRBD1 | few | CASSIDRGNTGELFF | TGTGCCAGCAGCATTGACAGGGGGAACACCGGGGAGCTGTTTTTT
TRBJ2-3 | TRBV3-1 | NA | NA | CASSQGTGIRDF | TGTGCCAGCAGCCAAGGGACCGGGATCCGGGATTTT
TRBJ1-1 | TRBV7-2 | NA | NA | CASSLIQGLMNTEAFF | TGTGCCAGCAGCTTAATCCAGGGCTTAATGAACACTGAAGCTTTCTTT
TRBJ2-3 | TRBV7-9 | NA | NA | CASSPQGGIGTDTQYF | TGTGCCAGCAGCCCGCAAGGGGGGATCGGCACAGATACGCAGTATTTT
TRBJ2-7 | TRBV5-1 | TRBD2 | NA | CASSSEPGGSYEQYF | TGCGCCAGCAGCTCGGAACCGGGGGGCTCCTACGAGCAGTACTTC
TRBJ2-1 | TRBV5-1 | NA | NA | CASKGEYEQFF | TGCGCCAGCAAAGGGGAGTATGAGCAGTTCTTC
TRBJ2-5 | TRBV19 | NA | NA | CASSKSYRSPSWETQYF | TGTGCCAGTAGTAAGTCGTACCGCAGTCCCTCTTGGGAGACCCAGTACTTC
TRBJ2-5 | TRBV20-1 | NA | NA | CSARQGGETQYF | TGCAGTGCACGACAGGGAGGAGAGACCCAGTACTTC
TRBJ2-7 | TRBV11-2 | TRBD1 | NA | CASSLEGQSSYEQYF | TGTGCCAGCAGCTTAGAGGGACAGAGCTCCTACGAGCAGTACTTC
TRBJ2-1 | TRBV2 | TRBD2 | NA | CTSRKWGGGPTSYNEQFF | TGTACCAGCCGAAAGTGGGGGGGAGGGCCGACCTCCTACAATGAGCAGTTCTTC
TRBJ2-3 | TRBV5-4 | NA | few | CASSTQGGLEQYF | TGTGCCAGCAGCACACAAGGGGGGCTAGAGCAGTATTTT
TRBJ2-3 | TRBV7-9 | NA | NA | CASSLAQGGHTDTQYF | TGTGCCAGCAGCTTAGCGCAGGGCGGGCACACAGATACGCAGTATTTT
TRBJ1-4 | TRBV18 | TRBD1 | NA | CASSPSSWVTGNEKLFF | TGTGCCAGCTCACCATCGTCTTGGGTGACAGGGAACGAAAAACTGTTTTTT
TRBJ1-1 | TRBV3-1 | NA | few | CASSQGTSEAFF | TGTGCCAGCAGCCAAGGAACCAGTGAAGCTTTCTTT
TRBJ1-5 | TRBV4-2 | NA | few | CASSQDFSGSNQPQHF | TGTGCCAGCAGCCAAGATTTCTCGGGAAGCAATCAGCCCCAGCATTTT
TRBJ2-7 | TRBV18 | NA | few | CASSPTPTTYEQYF | TGTGCCAGCTCACCAACGCCCACCACCTACGAGCAGTACTTC
TRBJ2-2 | TRBV20-1 | TRBD2 | NA | CSASTSGGANTGELFF | TGCAGTGCTTCGACTAGCGGGGGGGCGAACACCGGGGAGCTGTTTTTT
TRBJ2-2 | TRBV4-3 | NA | NA | CASSQAVVVGGTGELFF | TGCGCCAGCAGCCAAGCCGTCGTGGTTGGTGGCACCGGGGAGCTGTTTTTT
TRBJ2-5 | TRBV15 | NA | NA | CATSIRRAETQYF | TGTGCCACCAGCATCCGACGGGCAGAGACCCAGTACTTC
TRBJ2-5 | TRBV20-1 | TRBD1 | NA | CSPRDGGQETQYF | TGCAGTCCTAGAGATGGGGGACAGGAGACCCAGTACTTC
TRBJ1-4 | TRBV7-8 | NA | NA | CASSPRGAGYEKLFF | TGTGCCAGCAGTCCCCGCGGGGCCGGCTACGAAAAACTGTTTTTT
TRBJ2-5 | TRBV7-9 | TRBD2 | NA | CASGSGGMETQYF | TGTGCCAGCGGGAGCGGGGGGATGGAGACCCAGTACTTC
TRBJ2-3 | TRBV14 | NA | few | CASSQGTGTDRNF | TGTGCCAGCAGCCAGGGGACCGGGACCGACAGGAATTTT
TRBJ2-4 | TRBV5-6 | NA | NA | CASSLIAKNIQYF | TGTGCCAGCAGCTTGATAGCCAAAAACATTCAGTACTTC
TRBJ2-3 | TRBV6-5 | TRBD2 | NA | CASSYSFGRTDTQYF | TGTGCCAGCAGTTACTCATTCGGGAGGACAGATACGCAGTATTTT
TRBJ1-6 | TRBV15 | NA | NA | CATSRYPERVAPSGSPLHF | TGTGCCACCAGCAGATACCCCGAGAGGGTCGCCCCGTCGGGGTCACCCCTCCACTTT
TRBJ2-1 | TRBV13 | NA | few | CASTARGLARRDEQFF | TGTGCCAGCACCGCTCGAGGGCTAGCGAGGAGGGATGAGCAGTTCTTC
TRBJ1-6 | TRBV7-9 | NA | few | CASSLAAENSPLHF | TGTGCCAGCAGCTTAGCGGCAGAAAATTCACCCCTCCACTTT
TRBJ2-1 | TRBV12-3/TRBV12-4 | NA | NA | CASRGRRVGLLLGGFEQFF | TGTGCCAGCAGGGGAAGGAGGGTGGGTTTACTTTTAGGGGGTTTTGAGCAGTTCTTC
TRBJ2-2 | TRBV5-1 | NA | many | CASSLEPNTGELFF | TGCGCCAGCAGCCTTGAACCGAACACCGGGGAGCTGTTTTTT
TRBJ1-4 | TRBV21-1 | NA | NA | CASSKAQDRGNEKLFF | TGTGCCAGCAGCAAAGCGCAGGACAGGGGGAATGAAAAACTGTTTTTT
TRBJ2-3 | TRBV7-8 | TRBD1 | few | CASSPREGAYTQYF | TGTGCCAGCAGCCCTCGTGAGGGGGCGTATACGCAGTATTTT
TRBJ2-2 | TRBV25-1 | NA | NA | CASTGQQELFF | TGTGCCAGCACCGGACAGCAGGAGCTGTTTTTT
TRBJ2-2 | TRBV7-7 | NA | NA | CASSPRTVYANTGELFF | TGTGCTAGCAGCCCCAGAACTGTGTACGCGAACACCGGGGAGCTGTTTTTT
TRBJ2-3 | TRBV12-3/TRBV12-4 | TRBD2 | many | CASSLSSGGPSGTQYF | TGTGCCAGCAGTTTGTCTAGCGGGGGACCAAGCGGTACGCAGTATTTT
TRBJ2-7 | TRBV20-1 | NA | many | CSASKGRGYEQYF | TGCAGTGCTAGTAAAGGGCGCGGCTACGAGCAGTACTTC
TRBJ2-2 | TRBV4-3 | TRBD1 | few | CASSHHAQGANTGELFF | TGCGCCAGCAGCCACCATGCACAGGGGGCCAACACCGGGGAGCTGTTTTTT
TRBJ2-6 | TRBV7-9 | NA | NA | CASSLSGRTGANVLTF | TGTGCCAGCAGCTTATCGGGCCGAACTGGGGCCAACGTCCTGACTTTC
TRBJ2-1 | TRBV7-8 | NA | many | CASSLAGAPYNEQFF | TGTGCCAGCAGCTTAGCCGGGGCACCCTACAATGAGCAGTTCTTC